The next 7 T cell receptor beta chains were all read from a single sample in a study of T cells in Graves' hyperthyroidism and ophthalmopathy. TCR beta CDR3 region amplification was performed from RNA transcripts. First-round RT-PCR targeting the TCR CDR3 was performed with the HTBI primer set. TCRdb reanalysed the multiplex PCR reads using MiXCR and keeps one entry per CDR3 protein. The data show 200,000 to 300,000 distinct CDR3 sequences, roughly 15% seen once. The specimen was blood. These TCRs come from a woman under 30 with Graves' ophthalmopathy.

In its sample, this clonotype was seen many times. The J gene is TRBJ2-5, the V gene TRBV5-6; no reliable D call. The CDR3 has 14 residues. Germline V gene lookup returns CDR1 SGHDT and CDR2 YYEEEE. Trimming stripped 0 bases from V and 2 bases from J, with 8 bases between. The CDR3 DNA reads TGTGCCAGCAGCTTGGTACCAGTACAAGAGACCCAGTACTTC. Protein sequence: CASSLVPVQETQYF.

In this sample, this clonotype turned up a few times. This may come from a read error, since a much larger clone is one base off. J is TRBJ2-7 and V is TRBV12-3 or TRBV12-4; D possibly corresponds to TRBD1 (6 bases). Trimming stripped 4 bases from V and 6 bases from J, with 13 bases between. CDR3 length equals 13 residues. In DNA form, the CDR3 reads TGTGCCAGCAGTTGGACAGAGATATCCGAGCAGTACTTC. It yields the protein CASSWTEISEQYF.

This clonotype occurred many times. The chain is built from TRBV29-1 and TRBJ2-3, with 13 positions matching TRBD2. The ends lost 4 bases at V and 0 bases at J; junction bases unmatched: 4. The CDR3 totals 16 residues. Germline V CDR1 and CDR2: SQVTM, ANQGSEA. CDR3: CSVGGTSGTSTDTQYF. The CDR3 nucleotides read TGCAGCGTTGGCGGGACTAGCGGGACTAGCACAGATACGCAGTATTTT.

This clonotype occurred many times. CDR3 amino acids: CASSFGGGSYTF. The CDR3 nucleotides read TGTGCCAGCAGCTTCGGCGGTGGCAGCTACACCTTC. The genes are TRBV7-9 and TRBJ1-2; the D is unclear. Germline V gives CDR1 SEHNR, CDR2 FQNEAQ (reference sequence). CDR3 length equals 12 residues. V dropped 3 bases and J dropped 9 bases, with 11 bases sitting between them.

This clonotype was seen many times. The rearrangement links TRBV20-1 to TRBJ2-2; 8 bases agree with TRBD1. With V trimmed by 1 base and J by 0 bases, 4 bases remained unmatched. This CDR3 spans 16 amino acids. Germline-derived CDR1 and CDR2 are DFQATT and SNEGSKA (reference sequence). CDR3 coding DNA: TGCAGTGCTAGAGGGTCGGGACAGGCGAACACCGGGGAGCTGTTTTTT. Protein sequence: CSARGSGQANTGELFF.

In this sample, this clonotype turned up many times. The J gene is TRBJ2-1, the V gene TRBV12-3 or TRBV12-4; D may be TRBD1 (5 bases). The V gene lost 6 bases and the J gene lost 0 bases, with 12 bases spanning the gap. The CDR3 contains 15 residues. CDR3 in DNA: TGTGCCAGCAGCCAAGACAGTAGCTCCTACAATGAGCAGTTCTTC. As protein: CASSQDSSSYNEQFF.

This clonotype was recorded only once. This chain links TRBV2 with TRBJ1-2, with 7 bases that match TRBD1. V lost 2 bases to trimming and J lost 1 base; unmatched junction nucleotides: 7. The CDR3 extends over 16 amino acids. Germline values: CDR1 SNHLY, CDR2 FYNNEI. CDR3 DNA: TGTGCCAGCAGTGAACAGGGGGGACTGAGTAACTATGGCTACACCTTC. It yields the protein CASSEQGGLSNYGYTF.